These 18 T cell receptor beta chains came from one sample sequenced in a study of T cells after yellow fever vaccination. Via MiXCR, TCRdb re-called the 5' RACE reads, giving one row per CDR3 protein. This table has a few hundred thousand distinct CDR3 sequences, around 5.2% appearing once. The source was CD4+ T cells sorted from PBMCs, collected on the day of the yellow fever booster vaccination. These TCRs come from a man younger than 30 who received the YFV17D yellow fever vaccine.

In this sample, this clonotype turned up many times. The chain is built from TRBV6-5 and TRBJ2-3; D might be TRBD2 (5 bases). The CDR3 is made up of 13 amino acids. V lost 5 bases and J lost 8, with 14 bases in between. The germline V gene encodes CDR1 MNHEY and CDR2 SVGAGI. The CDR3 is CASSAPGKATQYF. The CDR3, as DNA: TGTGCCAGCAGTGCCCCGGGGAAGGCTACGCAGTATTTT.

This clonotype was seen a few times. The gene calls are TRBV25-1 and TRBJ1-2, with D hard to call. CDR3 length equals 12 residues. Trimming pared 4 bases from V and 4 bases from J, leaving 7 bases between. Germline V gene data show CDR1 as MGHDK and CDR2 as SYGVNS. The CDR3 DNA reads as TGTGCCAGCAGTGGCAGTGTCTATGGCTACACCTTC. It encodes CASSGSVYGYTF.

This clonotype was seen repeatedly, ten times or more. V gene TRBV6-2 or TRBV6-3 combines with J gene TRBJ2-5; D is perhaps TRBD1 or TRBD2 (5 bases each). The V gene lost 6 bases and the J gene lost 5 bases, with 19 bases spanning the gap. The CDR3 spans 15 residues. Looked up from germline, CDR1 is MNHEY and CDR2 is SVGEGT. CDR3 nucleotides: TGTGCCAGCAGCAAGAGGGATTTCTGGGGGGAGACCCAGTACTTC. Its translation is CASSKRDFWGETQYF.

This clonotype has a count of ten or more. For the CDR3, the DNA is TGTGCCAGCAGTTCCCGGGACAGGGCCTTTGATGGCTACACCTTC. Encoded protein: CASSSRDRAFDGYTF. The chain carries TRBV27 and TRBJ1-2; 9 positions agree with TRBD1. Looked up from germline, CDR1 is MNHEY and CDR2 is SMNVEV (reference sequence). The J segment lost 6 bases and the V segment lost 4 bases, leaving 9 bases of the junction unmatched. This CDR3 is built from 15 residues.

This clonotype appeared many times. The chain couples TRBV3-1 to TRBJ2-1; 14 positions match TRBD2. After removal of 6 bases from V and 8 bases from J, the junction contained 12 bases not matched to a gene. This CDR3 has 17 amino acids. The germline V gene encodes CDR1 LGHDT and CDR2 YNNKEL (reference sequence). The CDR3 DNA reads as TGTGCCAGCAGTCACTTCGGGACTAGCGGGGGAGTGTATGAGCAGTTCTTC. This translates into CASSHFGTSGGVYEQFF.

The chain recombines TRBV7-9 with TRBJ2-4, with unresolved D. Germline-derived CDR1 and CDR2 are SEHNR and FQNEAQ (reference sequence). V was trimmed by 5 bases and J by 6 bases, leaving 11 bases between them. CDR3 size: 13 residues. CDR3 bases: TGTGCCAGCAGCCCCGGGTCTTTAAACATTCAGTACTTC. The encoded protein is CASSPGSLNIQYF. Variable domain in full (rest from reference TRBV7-9 and TRBJ2-4): DTGVSQNPRHKITKRGQNVTFRCDPISEHNRLYWYRQTLGQGPEFLTYFQNEAQLEKSRLLSDRFSAERPKGSFSTLEIQRTEQGDSAMYLCASSPGSLNIQYFGAGTRLSVL.

This clonotype was seen repeatedly, ten times or more. The gene calls are TRBV2 and TRBJ1-1, with D uncertain. Looked up from germline, CDR1 is SNHLY and CDR2 is FYNNEI. CDR3 length: 10 residues. The CDR3 nucleotides are TGTGCGAGTGGTGGCGCTGAAGCTTTCTTT. Translated: CASGGAEAFF.

This clonotype has a handful of counts. J is TRBJ1-1 and V is TRBV30; D is possibly TRBD1 (5 bases). V was shortened by 2 bases and J by 5 bases, with 12 bases between the two germline ends. The CDR3 contains 13 residues. Germline V lookup: CDR1 GTSNPN, CDR2 SVGIG (reference sequence). CDR3 nucleotides: TGTGCCTGGAGTATAGAGGGACGGACTGAAGCTTTCTTT. It specifies CAWSIEGRTEAFF.

In its sample, this clonotype was seen many times. This rearrangement joins TRBV12-3 or TRBV12-4 to TRBJ1-1; the D gene is possibly TRBD1 (5 bases). Between the trimmed V and J ends, which lost 3 bases and 3 bases, there was a span of 11 bases. CDR3 size: 14 residues. CDR3 DNA sequence: TGTGCCAGCAGTTTCGCTGAGGGGTACACTGAAGCTTTCTTT. Translating it yields CASSFAEGYTEAFF.

The V call is TRBV7-3, the J call TRBJ2-1; D unclear. The CDR3 spans 15 residues. Trimming left V 1 base short and J 4 bases short, with 11 bases between. Per germline, CDR1 SGHTA and CDR2 FQGTGA. This chain's CDR3 is CASSLRANTYNEQFF. The CDR3, as DNA: TGTGCCAGCAGCTTAAGGGCCAACACTTACAATGAGCAGTTCTTC.

The J gene is TRBJ2-7, the V gene TRBV20-1; the match to TRBD1 covers 11 bases. Germline-derived CDR1 and CDR2 are DFQATT and SNEGSKA (reference sequence). This CDR3 comprises 13 residues. The CDR3 sequence: CSARGQGAWEQYV. CDR3 in DNA: TGCAGTGCAAGAGGACAGGGGGCCTGGGAGCAGTACGTC.

The chain recombines TRBV4-2 with TRBJ2-1; D not certain. The V and J ends lost 0 bases and 9 bases respectively, with 3 bases between them. This CDR3 has 11 residues. Germline V gene data show CDR1 as LGHNA and CDR2 as YNFKEQ. The CDR3 loop is CASSQEFEQFF. The CDR3 DNA sequence: TGTGCCAGCAGCCAAGAGTTTGAGCAGTTCTTC.

This clonotype was observed a few times. The J gene is TRBJ2-3, the V gene TRBV9; D gene ambiguous. The germline V gene encodes CDR1 SGDLS and CDR2 YYNGEE. The CDR3 loop spans 14 amino acids. V shed 0 bases and J shed 1 base, with 6 bases lying between them. CDR3 nucleotide sequence: TGTGCCAGCAGCGTAGTTCCTGGCACAGATACGCAGTATTTT. Encoded protein: CASSVVPGTDTQYF.

This sequence joins TRBV5-4 and TRBJ2-5; D unresolved. The CDR3 sequence is 14 residues long. CDR1 is SGHNT, CDR2 YYREEE, per germline (reference sequence). Trimming stripped 4 bases from V and 2 bases from J, with 12 bases between. The DNA of the CDR3 is TGTGCCAGCAGCCCGCGATACGTTCAAGAGACCCAGTACTTC. Amino acid sequence: CASSPRYVQETQYF. Full variable domain (remainder filled in from reference TRBV5-4 and TRBJ2-5): ETGVTQSPTHLIKTRGQQVTLRCSSQSGHNTVSWYQQALGQGPQFIFQYYREEENGRGNFPPRFSGLQFPNYSSELNVNALELDDSALYLCASSPRYVQETQYFGPGTRLLVL.

This clonotype has a count of ten or more. The J gene is TRBJ2-4, the V gene TRBV7-2, with 10 bases that match TRBD2. The V and J ends lost 4 bases and 0 bases, in that order; junction bases with no gene match: 3. The germline CDR1 and CDR2 sequences are SGHTA and FQGNSA. This CDR3 has 16 residues. In DNA, the CDR3 is TGTGCCAGCAGCTATAGCGGGGGGACAGCCAAAAACATTCAGTACTTC. Translated: CASSYSGGTAKNIQYF. The complete variable domain, with remaining parts taken from reference TRBV7-2 and TRBJ2-4, reads GAGVSQSPSNKVTEKGKDVELRCDPISGHTALYWYRQSLGQGLEFLIYFQGNSAPDKSGLPSDRFSAERTGGSVSTLTIQRTQQEDSAVYLCASSYSGGTAKNIQYFGAGTRLSVL.

V and J are TRBV4-2 and TRBJ1-2, with TRBD1 identical over 7 bases. V shed 0 bases and J 1 base; nucleotides not matched to a gene: 5. Germline lookup yields CDR1 LGHNA and CDR2 YNFKEQ. The CDR3 extends over 16 amino acids. The chain's CDR3 is CASSQDAGQNNYGYTF. CDR3 DNA: TGTGCCAGCAGCCAAGATGCGGGACAGAATAACTATGGCTACACCTTC.

This clonotype was counted only a few times. V is TRBV6-5 and J is TRBJ1-1; D is possibly TRBD1 (5 bases). Germline loops: CDR1 MNHEY, CDR2 SVGAGI. Trimming took off 5 bases at V and 6 bases at J, with 16 bases between the two ends. CDR3 length equals 14 residues. The CDR3 protein is CASSRSGQGAEAFF. The CDR3 DNA reads TGTGCCAGCAGTCGATCGGGGCAGGGCGCTGAAGCTTTCTTT.

The V call is TRBV7-9, the J call TRBJ1-2; D is unresolved. This CDR3 has 14 residues. Looked up from germline, CDR1 is SEHNR and CDR2 is FQNEAQ (reference sequence). V gave up 2 bases and J gave up 1 base, with 8 bases separating them. The CDR3 region has the DNA TGTGCCAGCAGCTTAATTGGGTATAACTATGGCTACACCTTC. Its protein product is CASSLIGYNYGYTF.